This T cell receptor beta chain was found in a study of T cell changes during pregnancy in multiple sclerosis. The data were produced by immunoSEQ multiplex PCR, yet TCRdb's version contains in-frame clones alone and is incomplete. The sample yields 80,000 to 100,000 clones, 75% to 95% seen once. Germline CDR1 MNHEY, CDR2 SMNVEV (reference sequence). The CDR3 runs 16 residues. V trimming: 5 bases; J trimming: 2 bases; junction bases outside the gene matches: 2. The sequence was obtained from a female donor in good health, enrolled as a control in a pregnancy study. The source was peripheral blood, collected in the second trimester of pregnancy. V and J are TRBV27 and TRBJ2-6, with TRBD1 identical over 11 bases. CDR3: CASSPGQGAGANVLTF. CDR3 nucleotide sequence: TGTGCCAGCAGTCCGGGACAGGGGGCTGGGGCCAACGTCCTGACTTTC.